The sample holds one count of the clone carrying this T cell receptor (beta chain). This CDR3 is 14 amino acids long. Germline V gives CDR1 LNHDA, CDR2 SQIVND (reference sequence). The study separated CD4+ cells into CD45RA+ naive and CD45RA-negative memory subsets. This entry comes from a study of shared clonotypes between healthy human individuals. Produced via immunoSEQ multiplex PCR; TCRdb's table is partial and in-frame only. The sample holds over a million clones, around 97% seen once. The chain employs TRBV19 and TRBJ1-3; D gene ambiguous. This receptor was taken from a man in his thirties or forties in good health. The sequencing input was naive CD4+ T cells sorted from blood. Indicated subset: CD45RA+ positively selected. The CDR3: CASGQHHSGNTIYF. The CDR3 bases are TGTGCAAGTGGCCAGCACCACTCTGGAAACACCATATATTTT.